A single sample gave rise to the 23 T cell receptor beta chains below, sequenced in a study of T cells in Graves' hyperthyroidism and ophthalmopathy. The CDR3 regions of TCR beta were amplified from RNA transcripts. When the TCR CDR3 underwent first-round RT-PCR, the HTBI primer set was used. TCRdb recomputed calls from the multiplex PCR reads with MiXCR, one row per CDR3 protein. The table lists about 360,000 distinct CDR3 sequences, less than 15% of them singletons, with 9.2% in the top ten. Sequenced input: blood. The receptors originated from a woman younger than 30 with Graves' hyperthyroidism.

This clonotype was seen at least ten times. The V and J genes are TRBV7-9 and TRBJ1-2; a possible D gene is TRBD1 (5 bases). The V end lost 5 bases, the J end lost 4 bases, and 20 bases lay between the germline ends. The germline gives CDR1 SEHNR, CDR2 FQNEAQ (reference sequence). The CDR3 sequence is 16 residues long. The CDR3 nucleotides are TGTGCCAGCAGCCGATCGAATTCGGGGCTCGGCTATGGCTACACCTTC. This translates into CASSRSNSGLGYGYTF.

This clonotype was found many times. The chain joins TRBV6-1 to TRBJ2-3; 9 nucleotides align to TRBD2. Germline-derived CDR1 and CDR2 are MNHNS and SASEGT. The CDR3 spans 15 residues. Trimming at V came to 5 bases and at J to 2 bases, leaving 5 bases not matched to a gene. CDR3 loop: CASSFGGGDTDTQYF. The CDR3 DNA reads TGTGCCAGCAGTTTTGGCGGGGGGGACACAGATACGCAGTATTTT.

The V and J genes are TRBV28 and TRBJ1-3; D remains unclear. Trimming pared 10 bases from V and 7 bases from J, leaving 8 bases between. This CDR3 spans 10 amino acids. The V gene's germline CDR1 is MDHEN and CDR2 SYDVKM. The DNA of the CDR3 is TGTGCCACCCGTTCTAACACCATATATTTT. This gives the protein CATRSNTIYF.

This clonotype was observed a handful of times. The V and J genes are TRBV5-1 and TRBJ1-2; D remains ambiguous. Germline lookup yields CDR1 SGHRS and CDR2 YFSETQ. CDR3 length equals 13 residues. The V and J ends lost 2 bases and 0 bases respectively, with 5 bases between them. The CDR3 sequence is CASSFETNYGYTF. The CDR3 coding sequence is TGCGCCAGCAGCTTTGAGACTAACTATGGCTACACCTTC.

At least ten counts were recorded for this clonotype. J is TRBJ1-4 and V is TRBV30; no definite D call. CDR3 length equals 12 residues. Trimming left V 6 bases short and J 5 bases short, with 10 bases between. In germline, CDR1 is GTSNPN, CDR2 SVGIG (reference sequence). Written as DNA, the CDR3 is TGTGCCTGCGGTCCTTCAAATGAAAAACTGTTTTTT. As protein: CACGPSNEKLFF.

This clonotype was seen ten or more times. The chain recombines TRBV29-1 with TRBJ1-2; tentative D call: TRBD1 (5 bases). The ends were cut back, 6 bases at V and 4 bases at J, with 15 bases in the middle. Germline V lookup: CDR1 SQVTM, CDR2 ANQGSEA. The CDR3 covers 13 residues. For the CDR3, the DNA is TGCAGCGTGAGGGCCGGGACTCGCTATGGCTACACCTTC. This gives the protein CSVRAGTRYGYTF.

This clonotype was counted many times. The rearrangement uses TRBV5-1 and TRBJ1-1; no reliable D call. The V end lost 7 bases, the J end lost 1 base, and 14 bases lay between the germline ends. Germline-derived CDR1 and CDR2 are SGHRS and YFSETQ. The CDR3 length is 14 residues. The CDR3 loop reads CASREGSGNTEAFF. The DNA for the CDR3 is TGCGCCAGCCGCGAAGGCTCGGGGAACACTGAAGCTTTCTTT.

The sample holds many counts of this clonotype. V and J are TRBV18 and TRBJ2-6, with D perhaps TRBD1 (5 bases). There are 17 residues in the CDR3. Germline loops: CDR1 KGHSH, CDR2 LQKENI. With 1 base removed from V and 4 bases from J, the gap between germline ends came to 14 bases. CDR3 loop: CASSPQQGTSGANVLTF. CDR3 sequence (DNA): TGTGCCAGCTCACCACAGCAGGGCACATCGGGGGCCAACGTCCTGACTTTC. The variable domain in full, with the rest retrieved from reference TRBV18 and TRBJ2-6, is NAGVMQNPRHLVRRRGQEARLRCSPMKGHSHVYWYRQLPEEGLKFMVYLQKENIIDESGMPKERFSAEFPKEGPSILRIQQVVRGDSAAYFCASSPQQGTSGANVLTFGAGSRLTVL.

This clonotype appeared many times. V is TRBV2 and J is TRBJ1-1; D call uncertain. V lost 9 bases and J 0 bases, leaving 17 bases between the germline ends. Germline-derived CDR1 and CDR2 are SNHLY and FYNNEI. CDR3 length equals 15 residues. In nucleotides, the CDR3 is TGTGCCAGATCGACCTCGGACGGCCTGAACACTGAAGCTTTCTTT. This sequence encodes CARSTSDGLNTEAFF. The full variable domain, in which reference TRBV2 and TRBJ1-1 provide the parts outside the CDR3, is EPEVTQTPSHQVTQMGQEVILRCVPISNHLYFYWYRQILGQKVEFLVSFYNNEISEKSEIFDDQFSVERPDGSNFTLKIRSTKLEDSAMYFCARSTSDGLNTEAFFGQGTRLTVV.

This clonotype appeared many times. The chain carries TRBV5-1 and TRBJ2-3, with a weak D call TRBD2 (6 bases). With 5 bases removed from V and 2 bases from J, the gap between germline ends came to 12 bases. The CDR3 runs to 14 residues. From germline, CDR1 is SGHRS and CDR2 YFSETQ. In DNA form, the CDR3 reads TGCGCCAGCAGTGGGGGGATACCCACAGATACGCAGTATTTT. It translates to CASSGGIPTDTQYF.

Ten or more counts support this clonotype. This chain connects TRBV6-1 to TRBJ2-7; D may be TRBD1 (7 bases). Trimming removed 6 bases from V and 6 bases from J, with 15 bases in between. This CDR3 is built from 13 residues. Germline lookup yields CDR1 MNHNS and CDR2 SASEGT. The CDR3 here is CASRQRQGGEQYF. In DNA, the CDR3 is TGTGCCAGCAGGCAGCGACAGGGAGGCGAGCAGTACTTC.

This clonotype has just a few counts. Written as DNA, the CDR3 is TGTGCCAGCAGTGCCCTCTACAATGAGCAGTTCTTC. Its protein is CASSALYNEQFF. This chain joins TRBV25-1 and TRBJ2-1; D remains ambiguous. There are 12 residues in the CDR3. V lost 4 bases, J lost 3 bases, and 4 bases lay in between. CDR1 and CDR2 (germline): MGHDK, SYGVNS.

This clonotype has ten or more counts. The CDR3: CASSTGVPEAFF. The CDR3 DNA is TGTGCCAGCTCCACCGGGGTACCTGAAGCTTTCTTT. This chain uses TRBV12-3 or TRBV12-4 with TRBJ1-1; unclear D gene. CDR3 length equals 12 residues. V gave up 8 bases and J gave up 6 bases, with 13 bases separating them.

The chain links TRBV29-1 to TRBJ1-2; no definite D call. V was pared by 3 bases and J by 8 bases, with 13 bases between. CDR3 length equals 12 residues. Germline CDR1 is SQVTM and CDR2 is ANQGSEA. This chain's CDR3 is CSVESLGHGYTF. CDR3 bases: TGCAGCGTTGAGTCCCTTGGGCACGGCTACACCTTC. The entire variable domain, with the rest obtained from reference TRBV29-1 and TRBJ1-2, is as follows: SAVISQKPSRDICQRGTSLTIQCQVDSQVTMMFWYRQQPGQSLTLIATANQGSEATYESGFVIDKFPISRPNLTFSTLTVSNMSPEDSSIYLCSVESLGHGYTFGSGTRLTVV.

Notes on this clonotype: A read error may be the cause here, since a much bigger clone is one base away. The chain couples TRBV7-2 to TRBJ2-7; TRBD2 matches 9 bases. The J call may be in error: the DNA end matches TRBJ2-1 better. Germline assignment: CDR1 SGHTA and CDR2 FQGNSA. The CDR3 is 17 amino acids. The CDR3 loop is CASSFGTSQSLVYEQFF. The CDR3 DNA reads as TGTGCCAGCAGCTTCGGGACTAGCCAGAGTCTCGTCTACGAGCAGTTCTTC.

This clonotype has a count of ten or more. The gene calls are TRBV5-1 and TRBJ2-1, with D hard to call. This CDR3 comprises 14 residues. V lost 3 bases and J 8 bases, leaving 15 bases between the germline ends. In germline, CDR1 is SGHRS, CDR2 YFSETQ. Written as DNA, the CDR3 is TGCGCCAGCAGCTCAACCCCCTTTGGCGATGAGCAGTTCTTC. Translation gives CASSSTPFGDEQFF.

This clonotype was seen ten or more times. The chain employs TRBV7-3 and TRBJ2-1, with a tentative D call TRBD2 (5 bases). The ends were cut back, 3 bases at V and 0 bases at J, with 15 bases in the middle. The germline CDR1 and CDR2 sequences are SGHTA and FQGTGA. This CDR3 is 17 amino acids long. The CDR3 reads CASSFKRNYRSYNEQFF. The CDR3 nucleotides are TGTGCCAGCAGCTTTAAGCGGAACTATCGCTCCTACAATGAGCAGTTCTTC.

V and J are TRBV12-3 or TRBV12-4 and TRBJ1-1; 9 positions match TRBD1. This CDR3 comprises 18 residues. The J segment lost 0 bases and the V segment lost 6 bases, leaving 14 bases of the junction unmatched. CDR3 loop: CASRGGTGLGGLNTEAFF. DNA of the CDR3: TGTGCCAGCAGGGGCGGGACAGGGCTTGGGGGCTTGAACACTGAAGCTTTCTTT.

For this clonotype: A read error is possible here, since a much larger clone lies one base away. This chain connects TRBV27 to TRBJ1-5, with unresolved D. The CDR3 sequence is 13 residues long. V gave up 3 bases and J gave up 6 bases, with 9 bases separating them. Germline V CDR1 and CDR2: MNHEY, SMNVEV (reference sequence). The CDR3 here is CASSFVGCQPQHF. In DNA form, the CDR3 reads TGTGCCAGCAGTTTCGTAGGGTGTCAGCCCCAGCATTTT.

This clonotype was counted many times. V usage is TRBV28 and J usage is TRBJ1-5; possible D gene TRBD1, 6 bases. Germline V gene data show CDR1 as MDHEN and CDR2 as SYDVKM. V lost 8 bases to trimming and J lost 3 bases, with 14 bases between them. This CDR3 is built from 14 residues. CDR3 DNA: TGTGCCAGCCTGGCGGGGGGCCCCAATCAGCCCCAGCATTTT. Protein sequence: CASLAGGPNQPQHF.

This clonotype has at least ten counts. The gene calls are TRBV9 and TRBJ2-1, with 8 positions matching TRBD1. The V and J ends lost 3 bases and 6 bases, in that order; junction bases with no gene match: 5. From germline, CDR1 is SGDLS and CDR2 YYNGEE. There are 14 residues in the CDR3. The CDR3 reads CASSGTGGGNEQFF. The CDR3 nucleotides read TGTGCCAGCAGCGGTACAGGGGGTGGCAATGAGCAGTTCTTC.

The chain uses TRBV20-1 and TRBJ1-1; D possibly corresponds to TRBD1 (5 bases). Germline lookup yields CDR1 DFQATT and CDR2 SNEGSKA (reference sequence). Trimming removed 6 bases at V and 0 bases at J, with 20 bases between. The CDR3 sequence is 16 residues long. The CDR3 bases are TGCAGTGCCAAAAAGTGGGGCCGGTCGATGAACACTGAAGCTTTCTTT. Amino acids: CSAKKWGRSMNTEAFF.

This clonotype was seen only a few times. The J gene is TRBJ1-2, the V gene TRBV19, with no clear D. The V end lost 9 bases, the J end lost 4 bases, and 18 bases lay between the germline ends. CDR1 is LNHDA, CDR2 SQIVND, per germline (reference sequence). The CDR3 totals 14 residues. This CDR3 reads CASTPPGVPYGYTF. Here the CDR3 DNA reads TGTGCCAGCACACCCCCTGGGGTCCCCTATGGCTACACCTTC.